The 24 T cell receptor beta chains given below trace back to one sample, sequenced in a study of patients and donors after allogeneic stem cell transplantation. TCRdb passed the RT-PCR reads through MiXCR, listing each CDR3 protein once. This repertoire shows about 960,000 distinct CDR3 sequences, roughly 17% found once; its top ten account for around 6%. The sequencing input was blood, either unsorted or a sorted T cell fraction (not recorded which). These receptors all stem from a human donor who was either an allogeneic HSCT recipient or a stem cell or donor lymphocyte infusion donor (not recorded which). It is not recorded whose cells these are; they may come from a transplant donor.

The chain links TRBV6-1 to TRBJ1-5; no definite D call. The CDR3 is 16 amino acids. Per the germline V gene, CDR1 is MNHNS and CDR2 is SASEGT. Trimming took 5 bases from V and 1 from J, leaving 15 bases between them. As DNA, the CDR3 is TGTGCCAGCAGTCCCTGGAGGGCGGGGAGCAATCAGCCCCAGCATTTT. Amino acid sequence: CASSPWRAGSNQPQHF.

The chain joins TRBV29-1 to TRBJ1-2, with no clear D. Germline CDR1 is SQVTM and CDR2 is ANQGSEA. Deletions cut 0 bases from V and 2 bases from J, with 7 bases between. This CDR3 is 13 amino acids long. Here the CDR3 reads CSVEEEVNYGYTF. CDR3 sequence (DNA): TGCAGCGTTGAAGAAGAGGTCAACTATGGCTACACCTTC.

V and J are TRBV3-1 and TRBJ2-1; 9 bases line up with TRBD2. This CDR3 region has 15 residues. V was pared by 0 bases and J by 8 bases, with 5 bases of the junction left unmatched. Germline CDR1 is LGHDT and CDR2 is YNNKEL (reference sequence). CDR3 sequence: CASSQDGGGAYEQFF. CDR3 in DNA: TGTGCCAGCAGCCAAGACGGCGGGGGGGCATATGAGCAGTTCTTC.

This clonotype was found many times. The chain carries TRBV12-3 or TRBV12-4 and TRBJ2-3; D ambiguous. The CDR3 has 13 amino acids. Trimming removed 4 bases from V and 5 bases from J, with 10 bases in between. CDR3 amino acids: CASSSPSIDTQYF. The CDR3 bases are TGTGCCAGCAGTTCCCCCTCGATAGATACGCAGTATTTT.

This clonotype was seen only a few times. CDR3: CASSKSRIRGYPPDSGNTIYF. In DNA, the CDR3 is TGTGCCAGCAGCAAAAGCCGAATCAGGGGTTACCCTCCTGACTCTGGAAACACCATATATTTT. V and J are TRBV21-1 and TRBJ1-3; the D segment call TRBD1 is taken from the table without a DNA check. TRBV21-1 represents a pseudogene. This CDR3 comprises 21 residues.

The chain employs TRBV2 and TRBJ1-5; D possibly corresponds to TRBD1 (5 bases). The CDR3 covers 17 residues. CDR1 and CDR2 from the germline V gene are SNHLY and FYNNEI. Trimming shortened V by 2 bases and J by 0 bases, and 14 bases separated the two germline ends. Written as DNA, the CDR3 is TGTGCCAGCAGTGAATGGGCCCTGACAGTTAGCAATCAGCCCCAGCATTTT. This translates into CASSEWALTVSNQPQHF.

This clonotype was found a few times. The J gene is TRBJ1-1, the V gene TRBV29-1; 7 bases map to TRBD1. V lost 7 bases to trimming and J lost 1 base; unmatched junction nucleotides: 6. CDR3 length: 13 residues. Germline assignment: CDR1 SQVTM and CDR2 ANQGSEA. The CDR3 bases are TGCAGCGCAGCGGACAGGCGGAACACTGAAGCTTTCTTT. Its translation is CSAADRRNTEAFF.

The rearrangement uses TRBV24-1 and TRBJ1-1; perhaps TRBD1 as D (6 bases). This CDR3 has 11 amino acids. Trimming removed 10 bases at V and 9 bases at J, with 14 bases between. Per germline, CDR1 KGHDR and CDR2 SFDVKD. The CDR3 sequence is CATRYRAQAFF. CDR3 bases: TGTGCCACTCGTTACAGGGCGCAAGCTTTCTTT.

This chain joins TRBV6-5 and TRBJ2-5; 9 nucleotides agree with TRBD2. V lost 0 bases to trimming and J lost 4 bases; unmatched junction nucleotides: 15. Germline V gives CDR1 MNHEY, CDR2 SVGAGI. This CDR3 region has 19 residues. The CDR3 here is CASSYSTAQAGGRGETQYF. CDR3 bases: TGTGCCAGCAGTTACTCAACAGCCCAAGCGGGAGGAAGAGGAGAGACCCAGTACTTC.

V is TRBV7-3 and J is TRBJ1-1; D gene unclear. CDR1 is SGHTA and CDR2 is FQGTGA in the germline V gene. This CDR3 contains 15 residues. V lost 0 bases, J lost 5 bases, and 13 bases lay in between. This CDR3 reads CASSLTLYTGTEAFF. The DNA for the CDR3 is TGTGCCAGCAGCTTAACGTTATATACCGGAACTGAAGCTTTCTTT.

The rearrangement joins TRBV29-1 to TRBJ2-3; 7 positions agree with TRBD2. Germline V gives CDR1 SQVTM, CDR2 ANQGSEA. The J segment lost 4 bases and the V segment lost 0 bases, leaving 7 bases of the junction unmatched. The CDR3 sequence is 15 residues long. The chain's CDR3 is CSVEDFGRAPDTQYF. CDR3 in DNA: TGCAGCGTTGAAGATTTTGGGAGGGCTCCAGATACGCAGTATTTT.

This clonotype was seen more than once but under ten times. CDR3 loop: CASSPGTVYSNQPQHF. CDR3 in DNA: TGTGCCAGCAGCCCGGGGACAGTTTATAGCAATCAGCCCCAGCATTTT. The chain carries TRBV3-1 and TRBJ1-5, with 7 bases that match TRBD1. Germline loops: CDR1 LGHDT, CDR2 YNNKEL (reference sequence). This CDR3 is 16 amino acids long. The ends lost 4 bases at V and 0 bases at J; junction bases unmatched: 6.

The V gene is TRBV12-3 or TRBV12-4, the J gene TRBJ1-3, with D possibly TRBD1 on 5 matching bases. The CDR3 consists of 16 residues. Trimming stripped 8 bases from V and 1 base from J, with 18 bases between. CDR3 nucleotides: TGTGCCAGCGTTCCCCGAGACAGATCTTCTGGAAACACCATATATTTT. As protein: CASVPRDRSSGNTIYF.

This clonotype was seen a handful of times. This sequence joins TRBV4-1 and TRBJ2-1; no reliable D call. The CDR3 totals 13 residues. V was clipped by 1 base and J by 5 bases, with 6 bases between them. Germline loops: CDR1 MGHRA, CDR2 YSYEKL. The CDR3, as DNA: TGCGCCAGCAGCCAAGTCCGCAACAATGAGCAGTTCTTC. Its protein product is CASSQVRNNEQFF.

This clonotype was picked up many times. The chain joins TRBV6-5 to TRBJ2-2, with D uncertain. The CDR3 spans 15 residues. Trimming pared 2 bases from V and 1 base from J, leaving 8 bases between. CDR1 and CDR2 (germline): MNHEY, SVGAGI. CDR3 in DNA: TGTGCCAGCAGTTACGGGTCGATGAACACCGGGGAGCTGTTTTTT. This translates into CASSYGSMNTGELFF.

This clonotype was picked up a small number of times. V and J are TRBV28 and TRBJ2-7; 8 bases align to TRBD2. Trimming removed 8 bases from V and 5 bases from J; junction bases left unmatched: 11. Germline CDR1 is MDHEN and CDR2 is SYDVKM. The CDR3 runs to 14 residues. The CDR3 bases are TGTGCCAGCTCCCGGGAGGGCCCTGGGGACGAGCAGTACTTC. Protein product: CASSREGPGDEQYF.

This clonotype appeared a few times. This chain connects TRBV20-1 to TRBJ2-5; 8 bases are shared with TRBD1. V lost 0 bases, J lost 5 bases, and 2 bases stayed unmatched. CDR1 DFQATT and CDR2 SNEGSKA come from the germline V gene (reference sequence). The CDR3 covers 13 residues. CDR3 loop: CSAREDRVETQYF. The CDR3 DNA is TGCAGTGCTAGAGAGGACAGGGTGGAGACCCAGTACTTC.

The CDR3 bases are TGCAGCGGGGCGGGGACACTGAATGAAAAACTGTTTTTT. It yields the protein CSGAGTLNEKLFF. The chain uses TRBV20-1 and TRBJ1-4; the D gene is possibly TRBD1 (6 bases). The CDR3 has 13 amino acids. Germline assignment: CDR1 DFQATT and CDR2 SNEGSKA (reference sequence).

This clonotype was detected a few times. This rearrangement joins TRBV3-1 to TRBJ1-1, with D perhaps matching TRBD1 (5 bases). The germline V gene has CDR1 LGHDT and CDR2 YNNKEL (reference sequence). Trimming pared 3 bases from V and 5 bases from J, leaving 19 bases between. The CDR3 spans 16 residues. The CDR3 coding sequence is TGTGCCAGCAGCCACCTAGGGAAGGGGAGGAGTACTGAAGCTTTCTTT. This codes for CASSHLGKGRSTEAFF. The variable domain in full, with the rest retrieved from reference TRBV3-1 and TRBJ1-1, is DTAVSQTPKYLVTQMGNDKSIKCEQNLGHDTMYWYKQDSKKFLKIMFSYNNKELIINETVPNRFSPKSPDKAHLNLHINSLELGDSAVYFCASSHLGKGRSTEAFFGQGTRLTVV.

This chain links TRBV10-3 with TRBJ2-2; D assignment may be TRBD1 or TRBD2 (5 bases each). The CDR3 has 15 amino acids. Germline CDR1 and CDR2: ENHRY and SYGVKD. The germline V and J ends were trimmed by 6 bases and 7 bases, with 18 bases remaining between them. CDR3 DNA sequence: TGTGCCATCAGGACCGCCGGGACCAAAAGCGGGGAGCTGTTTTTT. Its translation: CAIRTAGTKSGELFF.

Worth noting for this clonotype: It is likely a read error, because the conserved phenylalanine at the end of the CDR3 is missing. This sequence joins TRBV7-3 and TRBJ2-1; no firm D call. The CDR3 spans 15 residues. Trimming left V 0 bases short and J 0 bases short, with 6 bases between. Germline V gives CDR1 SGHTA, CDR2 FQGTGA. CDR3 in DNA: TGTGCCAGCAGCTTAACGCTGAGCTCCTACAATGAGCAGTTCTCC. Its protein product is CASSLTLSSYNEQFS.

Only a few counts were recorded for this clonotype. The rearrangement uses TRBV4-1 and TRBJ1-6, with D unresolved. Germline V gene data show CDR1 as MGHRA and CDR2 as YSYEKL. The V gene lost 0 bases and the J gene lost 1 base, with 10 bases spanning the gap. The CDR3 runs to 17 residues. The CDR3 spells CASSQDYGWSYNSPLHF. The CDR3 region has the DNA TGCGCCAGCAGCCAAGATTATGGGTGGTCCTATAATTCACCCCTCCACTTT.

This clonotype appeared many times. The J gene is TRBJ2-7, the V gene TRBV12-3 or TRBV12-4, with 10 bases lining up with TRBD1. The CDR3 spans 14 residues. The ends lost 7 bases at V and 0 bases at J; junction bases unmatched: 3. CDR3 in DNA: TGTGCCAGCATCAGGGACAGGGGCTCCTACGAGCAGTACTTC. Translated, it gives CASIRDRGSYEQYF.

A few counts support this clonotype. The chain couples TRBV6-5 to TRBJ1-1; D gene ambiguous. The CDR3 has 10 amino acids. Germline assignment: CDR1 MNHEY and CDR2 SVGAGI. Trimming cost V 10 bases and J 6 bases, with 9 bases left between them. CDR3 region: CATVSSEAFF. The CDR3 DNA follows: TGTGCCACCGTGTCATCTGAAGCTTTCTTT.